One and the same sample provided the 7 T cell receptor beta chains below, sequenced in a study of OX40 agonist ivuxolimab in advanced cancers. Assay used: immunoSEQ multiplex PCR; TCRdb lists only in-frame clones, some missing. Of over 45,000 clones in the sample, 83% were seen once. The input for sequencing was CD4+ or CD8+ T cells sorted from blood, taken in a trial of the OX40 agonist ivuxolimab. The receptors originated from an adult with an advanced solid tumor such as melanoma, head and neck, liver or kidney cancer.

The V gene is TRBV18, the J gene TRBJ2-7; possibly TRBD2 for D (5 bases). Germline V gene data show CDR1 as KGHSH and CDR2 as LQKENI. The germline V and J ends were trimmed by 3 bases and 2 bases, with 11 bases remaining between them. The CDR3 consists of 14 residues. The CDR3 loop reads CASSPGAFPYEQYF. CDR3 sequence (DNA): TGTGCCAGCTCACCGGGAGCTTTCCCCTACGAGCAGTACTTC.

V gene TRBV7-9 combines with J gene TRBJ1-2, with TRBD1 identical over 8 bases. Germline CDR1 is SEHNR and CDR2 is FQNEAQ (reference sequence). This CDR3 comprises 12 residues. Germline trimming cut 5 bases from V and 7 bases from J; bases unmatched to any gene: 3. The CDR3 sequence: CASSPQGAGYTF. CDR3 sequence (DNA): TGTGCCAGCAGCCCTCAGGGGGCTGGCTACACCTTC.

This rearrangement joins TRBV7-9 to TRBJ1-5; 10 bases are a match to TRBD1. The V gene's germline CDR1 is SEHNR and CDR2 FQNEAQ (reference sequence). J was trimmed by 2 bases and V by 0 bases; bases with no gene match: 4. The CDR3 contains 17 residues. For the CDR3, the DNA is TGTGCCAGCAGCTTAGCCATCGGGACAGGGGGCAATCAGCCCCAGCATTTT. Translating it yields CASSLAIGTGGNQPQHF.

V is TRBV4-2 and J is TRBJ2-1, with 7 bases that match TRBD2. CDR3 length: 15 residues. CDR1 and CDR2 from the germline V gene are LGHNA and YNFKEQ. The V and J ends lost 0 bases and 8 bases, in that order; junction bases with no gene match: 7. CDR3: CASSQDGSGMYEQFF. The CDR3 nucleotides read TGTGCCAGCAGCCAAGATGGGAGCGGGATGTATGAGCAGTTCTTC.

V gene TRBV2 combines with J gene TRBJ1-2; no reliable D call. The germline V gene encodes CDR1 SNHLY and CDR2 FYNNEI. The CDR3 length is 14 residues. Trimming pared 0 bases from V and 6 bases from J, leaving 11 bases between. The CDR3 spells CASSEAWASDGYTF. CDR3 coding DNA: TGTGCCAGCAGTGAAGCGTGGGCCTCGGATGGCTACACCTTC.

The rearrangement uses TRBV29-1 and TRBJ2-1, with a tentative D call TRBD2 (5 bases). The CDR3 sequence is 13 residues long. Trimming pared 4 bases from V and 2 bases from J, leaving 9 bases between. Germline-derived CDR1 and CDR2 are SQVTM and ANQGSEA. The CDR3 DNA sequence: TGCAGCGTTGCCCGGGGAGCCTACAATGAGCAGTTCTTC. Its protein product is CSVARGAYNEQFF.

The chain has TRBV5-6 and TRBJ1-2, with 7 bases matching TRBD1. The CDR3 contains 13 residues. From germline, CDR1 is SGHDT and CDR2 YYEEEE. Trimming cost V 7 bases and J 4 bases; bases outside gene matches: 7. CDR3 region: CASLKGQTYGYTF. Here the CDR3 DNA reads TGTGCCAGCCTAAAGGGACAGACCTATGGCTACACCTTC. Complete variable domain (other parts from reference TRBV5-6 and TRBJ1-2): DAGVTQSPTHLIKTRGQQVTLRCSPKSGHDTVSWYQQALGQGPQFIFQYYEEEERQRGNFPDRFSGHQFPNYSSELNVNALLLGDSALYLCASLKGQTYGYTFGSGTRLTVV.